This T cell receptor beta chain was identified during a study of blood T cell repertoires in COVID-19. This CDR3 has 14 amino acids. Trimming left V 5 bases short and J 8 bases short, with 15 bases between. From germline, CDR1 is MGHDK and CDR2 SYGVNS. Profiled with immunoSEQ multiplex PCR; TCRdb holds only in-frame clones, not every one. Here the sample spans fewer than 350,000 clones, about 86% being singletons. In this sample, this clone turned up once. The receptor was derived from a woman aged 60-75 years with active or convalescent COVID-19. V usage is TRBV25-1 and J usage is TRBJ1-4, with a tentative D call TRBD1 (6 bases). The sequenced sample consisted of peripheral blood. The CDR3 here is CASSQPGHGEKLFF. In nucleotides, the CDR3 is TGTGCCAGCAGTCAACCGGGACATGGGGAAAAACTGTTTTTT.